The T cell receptor (beta chain) under discussion was sequenced for a study of OX40 agonist ivuxolimab in advanced cancers. The wider study: Participants, 75% to 90% male, averaged about 56 years of age, ranging from about 23 to 90. Study-level results: CD4+ and CD8+ blood T cells expanded clonally by week 6 at 0.1 to 3.0 mg/kg. Expanded clones were, on average, more numerous in CD8+ T cells than in CD4+.

Clones were sequenced by immunoSEQ multiplex PCR, and TCRdb holds only the in-frame ones, with some missing. This sample has approximately 100,000 clones, with 90% found just once. Of note for this clone: Antigen unknown.

There are 14 residues in the CDR3. The ends lost 7 bases at V and 3 bases at J; junction bases unmatched: 8. Germline V gene sequence: CDR1 MDHEN, CDR2 SYDVKM. Sequencing was performed on CD4+ or CD8+ T cells sorted from blood, taken in a trial of the OX40 agonist ivuxolimab. This chain connects TRBV28 to TRBJ2-7; 8 nucleotides align to TRBD1. This clonotype was sampled from an adult with an advanced solid tumor such as melanoma, head and neck, liver or kidney cancer. The CDR3 nucleotides are TGTGCCAGCACCCCGGGACAGGTACGCTACGAGCAGTACTTC. Encoded protein: CASTPGQVRYEQYF.